This entry lists 21 T cell receptor beta chains sequenced from one sample in a study of blood T cells in healthy people across ages. A sample-barcoded 5' primer and a J-beta primer mix were used in a second PCR of roughly 6 to 11 cycles. TCRdb re-called the 5' RACE reads through MiXCR, storing one row per CDR3 protein. The sample has about 830,000 distinct CDR3 sequences; roughly 60% are singletons. The source material was blood. These receptors were taken from a man between 25 and 39 years old in good health.

This clonotype was detected a few times. The gene calls are TRBV9 and TRBJ2-7; D is unresolved. Between the trimmed V and J ends, which lost 8 bases and 3 bases, there was a span of 15 bases. This CDR3 contains 13 residues. Germline CDR1 reads SGDLS; CDR2 reads YYNGEE. CDR3 in DNA: TGTGCCAGTAGCAAGGACGGGTACTACGAGCAGTACTTC. Translation: CASSKDGYYEQYF.

Only a few counts were recorded for this clonotype. The rearrangement links TRBV7-9 to TRBJ2-6; no reliable D call. There are 15 residues in the CDR3. Trimming removed 2 bases at V and 0 bases at J, with 5 bases between. Germline V gives CDR1 SEHNR, CDR2 FQNEAQ (reference sequence). CDR3 bases: TGTGCCAGCAGCTTATCGGCCTCTGGGGCCAACGTCCTGACTTTC. Translation: CASSLSASGANVLTF. The full variable domain, its missing parts supplied by reference TRBV7-9 and TRBJ2-6, is DTGVSQNPRHKITKRGQNVTFRCDPISEHNRLYWYRQTLGQGPEFLTYFQNEAQLEKSRLLSDRFSAERPKGSFSTLEIQRTEQGDSAMYLCASSLSASGANVLTFGAGSRLTVL.

The gene calls are TRBV20-1 and TRBJ2-3, with TRBD2 matching 14 bases. The CDR3 runs to 14 residues. The germline V gene encodes CDR1 DFQATT and CDR2 SNEGSKA (reference sequence). The CDR3 loop reads CTYGTSGSPDTQYF. The CDR3 nucleotides are TGCACCTACGGGACTAGCGGGAGTCCAGATACGCAGTATTTT.

This rearrangement joins TRBV20-1 to TRBJ1-6, with TRBD1 as a possible D gene (6 bases). This CDR3 is 13 amino acids long. Trimming stripped 3 bases from V and 10 bases from J, with 13 bases between. Per the germline V gene, CDR1 is DFQATT and CDR2 is SNEGSKA (reference sequence). The CDR3: CSASRGPGSPLHF. The DNA for the CDR3 is TGCAGTGCTAGCAGGGGCCCAGGATCACCCCTCCACTTT.

This clonotype was counted between two and nine times. The chain employs TRBV5-1 and TRBJ2-1, with D tentatively TRBD1 (6 bases). The V end was cut by 3 bases, the J end by 8 bases, with 12 bases between. The V gene's germline CDR1 is SGHRS and CDR2 YFSETQ. The CDR3 loop spans 13 amino acids. In nucleotides, the CDR3 is TGCGCCAGCAGCTCCCCAGGGGAAGATGAGCAGTTCTTC. Protein product: CASSSPGEDEQFF. Together with reference TRBV5-1 and TRBJ2-1, the CDR3 gives the full variable domain: KAGVTQTPRYLIKTRGQQVTLSCSPISGHRSVSWYQQTPGQGLQFLFEYFSETQRNKGNFPGRFSGRQFSNSRSEMNVSTLELGDSALYLCASSSPGEDEQFFGPGTRLTVL.

This chain joins TRBV7-2 and TRBJ2-5, with 10 bases lining up with TRBD2. With V trimmed by 4 bases and J by 7 bases, 9 bases remained unmatched. Germline V gene sequence: CDR1 SGHTA, CDR2 FQGNSA. This CDR3 has 15 amino acids. The CDR3: CASSSLAGEASTQYF. Written as DNA, the CDR3 is TGTGCCAGCAGCTCCCTAGCGGGAGAAGCGTCGACCCAGTACTTC.

The V call is TRBV2, the J call TRBJ1-1, with a tentative D call TRBD1 (5 bases). The CDR3 consists of 14 residues. Germline V CDR1 and CDR2: SNHLY, FYNNEI. Trimming removed 6 bases from V and 7 bases from J, with 18 bases in between. Here the CDR3 DNA reads TGTGCCAGCAGAGGACCGACAGACCGAGGTGAAGCTTTCTTT. Protein sequence: CASRGPTDRGEAFF.

The DNA of the CDR3 is TGCAGTGCTATAACAGCTAACTATGGCTACACCTTC. Translated, it gives CSAITANYGYTF. This rearrangement joins TRBV20-1 to TRBJ1-2; no definite D call. The CDR3 covers 12 residues. CDR1 and CDR2 from the germline V gene are DFQATT and SNEGSKA (reference sequence). V gave up 4 bases and J gave up 0 bases, with 6 bases separating them.

This clonotype was seen a handful of times. The chain uses TRBV15 and TRBJ1-2, with D maybe TRBD1 (6 bases). This CDR3 comprises 15 residues. The germline V gene encodes CDR1 LNHNV and CDR2 YYDKDF (reference sequence). V was clipped by 6 bases and J by 6 bases, with 20 bases between them. CDR3 loop: CATRARQGREDGYTF. CDR3 DNA sequence: TGTGCCACCAGAGCTAGGCAGGGGCGAGAGGATGGCTACACCTTC. The whole variable domain, filled in from reference TRBV15 and TRBJ1-2, reads DAMVIQNPRYQVTQFGKPVTLSCSQTLNHNVMYWYQQKSSQAPKLLFHYYDKDFNNEADTPDNFQSRRPNTSFCFLDIRSPGLGDTAMYLCATRARQGREDGYTFGSGTRLTVV.

The genes are TRBV20-1 and TRBJ1-6; 7 bases map to TRBD1. In germline, CDR1 is DFQATT, CDR2 SNEGSKA (reference sequence). The CDR3 has 16 residues. The junction had 12 bases not matched to a gene; V was cut back by 3 bases and J by 7 bases. The CDR3 nucleotides read TGCAGTGCTAGCCGACGGCGGGACAGATGGAATTCACCCCTCCACTTT. This sequence encodes CSASRRRDRWNSPLHF.

This clonotype showed up just a few times. The chain joins TRBV11-2 to TRBJ2-5; 9 nucleotides line up with TRBD2. Germline V gene lookup returns CDR1 SGHAT and CDR2 FQNNGV. The trim removed 6 bases at V and 1 base at J, leaving 3 bases unmatched. The CDR3 covers 14 residues. CDR3 loop: CASRPLAGQETQYF. The DNA for the CDR3 is TGTGCCAGCAGACCACTAGCGGGCCAAGAGACCCAGTACTTC. The full variable domain, completed using reference TRBV11-2 and TRBJ2-5, is EAGVAQSPRYKIIEKRQSVAFWCNPISGHATLYWYQQILGQGPKLLIQFQNNGVVDDSQLPKDRFSAERLKGVDSTLKIQPAKLEDSAVYLCASRPLAGQETQYFGPGTRLLVL.

This chain links TRBV10-2 with TRBJ2-3; no reliable D call. CDR1 is WSHSY, CDR2 SAAADI, per germline. There are 15 residues in the CDR3. Trimming left V 8 bases short and J 6 bases short, with 21 bases between. The CDR3 is CASRPATSSWDTQYF. CDR3 DNA sequence: TGCGCCAGCCGCCCGGCGACTTCCTCGTGGGATACGCAGTATTTT.

The rearrangement links TRBV14 to TRBJ1-1, with D unclear. This CDR3 is 12 amino acids long. Germline V gene sequence: CDR1 SGHDN, CDR2 FVKESK. V lost 5 bases to trimming and J lost 3 bases, with 7 bases between them. In DNA, the CDR3 is TGTGCCAGCAGCTTTACGGACACTGAAGCTTTCTTT. Protein sequence: CASSFTDTEAFF.

The V call is TRBV28, the J call TRBJ2-7, with 9 nucleotides matching TRBD2. The CDR3 is 17 amino acids. CDR1 and CDR2 (germline): MDHEN, SYDVKM. The J segment lost 0 bases and the V segment lost 5 bases, leaving 11 bases of the junction unmatched. As DNA, the CDR3 is TGTGCCAGCAGTCTCGACCCTAGCGGGAAGGACTCCTACGAGCAGTACTTC. The encoded protein is CASSLDPSGKDSYEQYF.

The chain combines TRBV6-4 with TRBJ1-1; TRBD1 matches at 7 bases. The CDR3 loop spans 14 amino acids. Germline CDR1 and CDR2: MRHNA and SNTAGT. The ends lost 5 bases at V and 3 bases at J; junction bases unmatched: 6. DNA of the CDR3: TGTGCCAGCAGTACGACAGGGATGGACACTGAAGCTTTCTTT. It is translated as CASSTTGMDTEAFF.

The genes are TRBV27 and TRBJ2-1; 11 bases fit TRBD2. V lost 4 bases and J lost 5; bases outside the gene matches: 7. The CDR3 covers 16 residues. CDR1 is MNHEY, CDR2 SMNVEV, per germline (reference sequence). The CDR3 region has the DNA TGTGCCAGCAGTTCACTGACTAGCGGGGTTAACAATGAGCAGTTCTTC. It yields the protein CASSSLTSGVNNEQFF.

This rearrangement joins TRBV11-1 to TRBJ2-5; maybe TRBD2 (6 bases). The J call may be faulty, since TRBJ2-7 better matches the DNA end. Germline-derived CDR1 and CDR2 are SGHAT and FQDESV (reference sequence). The CDR3 totals 14 residues. The CDR3 DNA reads TGTGCCAGCAGCATCTCGGAGGGGCCATACGAGCAGTACTTC. It is translated as CASSISEGPYEQYF.

This clonotype has a handful of counts. The chain recombines TRBV6-6 with TRBJ2-5, with 9 bases that match TRBD2. The J call may be incorrect, as the DNA end agrees better with TRBJ2-7. The CDR3 length is 14 residues. The germline V gene encodes CDR1 MNHNY and CDR2 SVGAGI (reference sequence). The CDR3 loop is CASVLAGGPGEQYF. DNA of the CDR3: TGTGCCAGCGTCCTGGCGGGAGGGCCAGGCGAGCAGTACTTC.

The chain couples TRBV20-1 to TRBJ1-2; 7 positions agree with TRBD1. Germline V CDR1 and CDR2: DFQATT, SNEGSKA (reference sequence). V trimming: 4 bases; J trimming: 0 bases; junction bases outside the gene matches: 5. The CDR3 runs to 14 residues. The CDR3 loop is CSAIPRGANYGYTF. The CDR3 region has the DNA TGCAGTGCTATTCCCAGGGGGGCTAACTATGGCTACACCTTC.

This clonotype occurred many times. This chain uses TRBV3-1 with TRBJ1-2; D may be TRBD1 (5 bases). Trimming took 4 bases from V and 2 from J, leaving 17 bases between them. Germline assignment: CDR1 LGHDT and CDR2 YNNKEL (reference sequence). This CDR3 comprises 16 residues. CDR3 residues: CASSPNKGLPNYGYTF. CDR3 bases: TGTGCCAGCAGCCCAAATAAGGGGTTACCGAACTATGGCTACACCTTC.

The V and J genes are TRBV21-1 and TRBJ2-7; the table's D call TRBD1 went unverified against the DNA. TRBV21-1 is an annotated pseudogene. This CDR3 comprises 14 residues. CDR3 region: CASSKTSRDYEQYF. In DNA, the CDR3 is TGTGCCAGCAGCAAAACGTCCAGGGATTACGAGCAGTACTTC.